Below are 7 T cell receptor beta chains sequenced from a single sample in a study of shared clonotypes between healthy human individuals. The method was immunoSEQ multiplex PCR; TCRdb's version includes in-frame clones alone and lacks a portion of them. This sample carries some 2 million clones, 95% of them seen once, and the ten largest clones take more than 0.1%. Sequencing was done on a sample of naive CD4+ T cells sorted from blood. Specified subset: CD45RA+ positively selected. Every receptor here comes from a man aged 18 to 29 in good health.

The chain is built from TRBV6-1 and TRBJ1-3, with TRBD1 as a possible D gene (6 bases). The CDR3 sequence is 15 residues long. Germline-derived CDR1 and CDR2 are MNHNS and SASEGT. V lost 3 bases, J lost 3 bases, and 12 bases lay in between. CDR3 DNA: TGTGCCAGCAGTGAGAACAGGGTATATGGAAACACCATATATTTT. It translates to CASSENRVYGNTIYF.

The chain employs TRBV13 and TRBJ1-1; D unclear. The length of the CDR3 is 16 residues. The V and J ends lost 3 bases and 3 bases respectively, with 17 bases between them. Germline loops: CDR1 PRHDT, CDR2 FYEKMQ (reference sequence). This CDR3 reads CASSLSSSYWDTEAFF. The CDR3 DNA sequence: TGTGCCAGCAGCTTGAGTTCTTCCTATTGGGACACTGAAGCTTTCTTT.

The gene calls are TRBV28 and TRBJ1-4; 7 bases agree with TRBD1. Germline loops: CDR1 MDHEN, CDR2 SYDVKM. The CDR3 extends over 16 amino acids. V lost 4 bases and J lost 5; bases outside the gene matches: 10. Here the CDR3 reads CASSSGSWDRNEKLFF. In DNA, the CDR3 is TGTGCCAGCAGTTCCGGTTCGTGGGACAGAAATGAAAAACTGTTTTTT.

The genes are TRBV9 and TRBJ2-5; the match to TRBD2 covers 7 bases. The ends lost 3 bases at V and 0 bases at J; junction bases unmatched: 5. CDR3 size: 15 residues. Germline CDR1 reads SGDLS; CDR2 reads YYNGEE. The CDR3 spells CASSETSSYQETQYF. DNA for the CDR3: TGTGCCAGCAGCGAGACTAGCAGTTACCAAGAGACCCAGTACTTC.

V usage is TRBV9 and J usage is TRBJ1-2, with D maybe TRBD1 (5 bases). Between the trimmed V and J ends, which lost 3 bases and 2 bases, there was a span of 14 bases. The CDR3 totals 15 residues. Germline CDR1 and CDR2: SGDLS and YYNGEE. The CDR3 nucleotides are TGTGCCAGCAGCGCGCAACCCCAGGGAAACTATGGCTACACCTTC. Its protein is CASSAQPQGNYGYTF.

Points on this clone: Within the sample, other DNA sequences also encode this same CDR3. In DNA form, the CDR3 reads TGTGCCAGCTCACCACAGAGCACCGGGGAGCTGTTTTTT. As protein: CASSPQSTGELFF. The chain combines TRBV18 with TRBJ2-2; D is unclear. The CDR3 is 13 amino acids. Germline assignment: CDR1 KGHSH and CDR2 LQKENI. V lost 1 base, J lost 4 bases, and 4 bases lay in between.

A note on this clone: Other DNA sequences of this sample code for an identical CDR3. The rearrangement joins TRBV28 to TRBJ1-1, with D hard to call. Germline V gene sequence: CDR1 MDHEN, CDR2 SYDVKM. The CDR3 has 12 amino acids. V was trimmed by 3 bases and J by 6 bases, leaving 8 bases between them. The CDR3: CASSLLGPEAFF. CDR3 DNA sequence: TGTGCCAGCAGTTTGCTTGGTCCTGAAGCTTTCTTT.